This T cell receptor beta chain comes out of a study of blood T cells in healthy people across ages. The authors ran a second PCR of roughly 7 to 11 cycles using a sample-barcoded 5' primer and a J-beta primer mix. Every cDNA molecule bore a tag from a template-switch adaptor containing 12 random nucleotides. TCRdb re-called the 5' RACE reads through MiXCR, storing one row per CDR3 protein. This table has roughly 730,000 distinct CDR3 sequences, roughly three fifths appearing once. General study findings and limits: Researchers deemed the diversity estimates from one million T cells underestimates.

As concerns this clonotype: Its specificity is unknown.

Sequenced: blood. The TCR was taken from a man aged 40-49 years in good health.

CDR3 region: CASSLDWRTSGLDTQYF. The CDR3 DNA follows: TGTGCCAGCAGCTTAGACTGGAGGACTAGCGGTTTGGATACGCAGTATTTT. The chain has TRBV7-2 and TRBJ2-3; TRBD2 aligns across 10 bases. The V segment lost 1 base and the J segment 6 bases; nucleotides outside the gene matches: 10. The CDR3 is made up of 17 amino acids. CDR1 SGHTA and CDR2 FQGNSA come from the germline V gene.